This TCR beta chain was identified during a study of T cell responses to AZD1222 COVID-19 vaccine. As for this clone: Its antigen is undetermined.

General observations from the study: With dominance at 160-218 and 743-854, vaccine-associated CD4 TCRs spanned spike. The donor cohort was predominantly white British with a female majority, and clonal diversity may have been underestimated. Increased Spike-specific TCR breadth and depth were observed after two AZD1222 doses.

Produced via immunoSEQ multiplex PCR; TCRdb's table is partial and in-frame only. The data hold about 120,000 clones, with roughly nine tenths observed a single time. Germline V gene lookup returns CDR1 SGHTA and CDR2 FQGNSA. Trimming took 0 bases from V and 7 from J, leaving 9 bases between them. There are 13 residues in the CDR3. This specimen was peripheral blood, taken on day 0 of AZD1222 vaccination. The rearrangement uses TRBV7-2 and TRBJ1-2; D possibly corresponds to TRBD1 (5 bases). The receptor comes from an adult in good health. The CDR3 sequence is CASSLAGDPGYTF. The CDR3 DNA reads as TGTGCCAGCAGCTTAGCGGGGGATCCTGGCTACACCTTC.